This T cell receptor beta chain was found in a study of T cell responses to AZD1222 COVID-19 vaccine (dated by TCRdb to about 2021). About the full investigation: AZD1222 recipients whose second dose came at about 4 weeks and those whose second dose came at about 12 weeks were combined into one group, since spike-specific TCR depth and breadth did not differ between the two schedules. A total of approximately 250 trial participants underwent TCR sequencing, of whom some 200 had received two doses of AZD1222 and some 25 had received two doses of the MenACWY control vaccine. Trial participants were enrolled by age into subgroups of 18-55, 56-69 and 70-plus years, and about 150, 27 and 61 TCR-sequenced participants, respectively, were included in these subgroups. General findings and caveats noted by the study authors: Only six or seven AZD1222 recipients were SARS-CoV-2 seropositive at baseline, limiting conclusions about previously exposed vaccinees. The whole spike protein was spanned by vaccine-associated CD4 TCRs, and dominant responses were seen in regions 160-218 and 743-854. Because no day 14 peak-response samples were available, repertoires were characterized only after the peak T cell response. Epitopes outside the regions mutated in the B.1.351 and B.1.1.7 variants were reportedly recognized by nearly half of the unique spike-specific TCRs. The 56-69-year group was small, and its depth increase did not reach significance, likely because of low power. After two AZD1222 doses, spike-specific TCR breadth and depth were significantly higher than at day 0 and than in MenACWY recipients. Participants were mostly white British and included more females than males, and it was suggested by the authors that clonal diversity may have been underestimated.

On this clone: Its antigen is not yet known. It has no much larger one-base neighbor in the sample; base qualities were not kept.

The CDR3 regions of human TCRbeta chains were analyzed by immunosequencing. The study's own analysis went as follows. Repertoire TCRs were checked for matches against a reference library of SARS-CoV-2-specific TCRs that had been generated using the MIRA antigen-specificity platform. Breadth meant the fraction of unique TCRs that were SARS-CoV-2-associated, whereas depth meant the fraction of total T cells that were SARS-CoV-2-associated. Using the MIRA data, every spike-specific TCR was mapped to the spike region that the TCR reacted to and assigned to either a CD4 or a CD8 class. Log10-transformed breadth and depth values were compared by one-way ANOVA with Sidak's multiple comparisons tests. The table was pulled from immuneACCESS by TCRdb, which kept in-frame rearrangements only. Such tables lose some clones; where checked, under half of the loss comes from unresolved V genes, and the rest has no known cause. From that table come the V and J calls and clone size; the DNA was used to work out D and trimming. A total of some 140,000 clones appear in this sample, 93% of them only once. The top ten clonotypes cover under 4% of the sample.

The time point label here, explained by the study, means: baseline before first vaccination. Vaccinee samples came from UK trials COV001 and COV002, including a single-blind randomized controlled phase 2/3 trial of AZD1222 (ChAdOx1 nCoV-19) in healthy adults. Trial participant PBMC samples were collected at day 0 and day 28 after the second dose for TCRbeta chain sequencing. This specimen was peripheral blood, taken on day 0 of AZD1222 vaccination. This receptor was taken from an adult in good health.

The CDR3 protein is CASSDTDRNTEAFF. Read as DNA, the sequence is TGTGCCAGCAGTGACACGGACAGGAACACTGAAGCTTTCTTT. Recombination connected TRBV6-4 to TRBJ1-1; the best D guess is TRBD1, with 6 bases matching. Trimming at the junction amounts to 2 bases on V and 1 base on J, and the germline ends lie 8 bases apart. There are 14 amino acids in the CDR3, from cysteine to phenylalanine inclusive. CDR3 DNA is the only sequence kept; it has 42 bases, read in frame from the first base. From the germline V gene, CDR1 is MRHNA and CDR2 is SNTAGT.